These 11 T cell receptor beta chains originate from one sample sequenced in a study of T cells in Graves' hyperthyroidism and ophthalmopathy. TCR beta CDR3 regions were amplified from RNA transcripts. The study used the HTBI primer set for a first-round RT-PCR of the TCR CDR3. TCRdb recomputed calls from the multiplex PCR reads with MiXCR, one row per CDR3 protein. Among around 55,000 distinct CDR3 sequences, 48% were seen once, and the ten largest hold just over 9%. Sequencing was done on a sample of blood. The receptors here all came from a woman aged 45-60 years with Graves' ophthalmopathy.

The chain links TRBV28 to TRBJ2-1; D is possibly TRBD1 or TRBD2 (6 bases each). There are 15 residues in the CDR3. V dropped 2 bases and J dropped 3 bases, with 11 bases sitting between them. CDR1 and CDR2 (germline): MDHEN, SYDVKM. DNA for the CDR3: TGTGCCAGCAGTTTAATTCGGGGGCTCTACAATGAGCAGTTCTTC. It yields the protein CASSLIRGLYNEQFF.

The rearrangement links TRBV20-1 to TRBJ2-3; TRBD2 agrees at 12 bases. Unmatched junction bases numbered 9, after V lost 3 bases and J lost 11 bases. The germline gives CDR1 DFQATT, CDR2 SNEGSKA (reference sequence). The CDR3 is 14 amino acids. The CDR3 sequence is CSARTSGSYNEQYF. CDR3 in DNA: TGCAGTGCTAGGACTAGCGGGAGTTACAATGAGCAGTATTTT.

The V and J genes are TRBV7-9 and TRBJ2-7; 9 bases map to TRBD2. The germline CDR1 and CDR2 sequences are SEHNR and FQNEAQ (reference sequence). The CDR3 is 15 amino acids. V shed 5 bases, J shed 3 bases, and the junction held 8 bases outside the gene matches. DNA for the CDR3: TGTGCCAGCAGCACTACTACTAGCGGGTTCTACGAGCAGTACTTC. This codes for CASSTTTSGFYEQYF.

This clonotype has at least ten counts. This rearrangement joins TRBV6-5 to TRBJ1-3; maybe TRBD1 (6 bases). Germline lookup yields CDR1 MNHEY and CDR2 SVGAGI. Trimming left V 5 bases short and J 0 bases short, with 17 bases between. The CDR3 is 17 amino acids. Here the CDR3 DNA reads TGTGCCAGCAGTCAAAGGGGGGGGTTTGGCTCTGGAAACACCATATATTTT. Translated: CASSQRGGFGSGNTIYF.

This rearrangement joins TRBV6-6 to TRBJ2-3, with unresolved D. V lost 2 bases and J lost 2, with 8 bases in between. Germline V gene lookup returns CDR1 MNHNY and CDR2 SVGAGI (reference sequence). The CDR3 consists of 14 residues. As DNA, the CDR3 is TGTGCCAGCAGTTACAGGGTAGACACAGATACGCAGTATTTT. It codes for CASSYRVDTDTQYF.

This chain links TRBV5-5 with TRBJ2-3; possibly TRBD1 for D (6 bases). The CDR3 covers 13 residues. CDR1 is SGHKS, CDR2 YYEKEE, per germline (reference sequence). Trimming removed 3 bases from V and 4 bases from J, with 9 bases in between. Here the CDR3 DNA reads TGTGCCAGCAGCTGGACAGCGCCAGATACGCAGTATTTT. Translated, it gives CASSWTAPDTQYF.

This clonotype was found many times. In DNA form, the CDR3 reads TGTGCCAGCAGTTACGCAGGGGGCGCCTACGAGCAGTACTTC. It specifies CASSYAGGAYEQYF. The chain employs TRBV6-5 and TRBJ2-7; 8 bases are a match to TRBD1. Looked up from germline, CDR1 is MNHEY and CDR2 is SVGAGI. Unmatched junction bases numbered 2, after V lost 2 bases and J lost 2 bases. The CDR3 has 14 amino acids.

Remarks on this clonotype: This sequence may be a read error, since a much larger clone differs from it by one base. V and J are TRBV12-3 or TRBV12-4 and TRBJ1-5; perhaps TRBD1 as D (6 bases). The CDR3 sequence is 15 residues long. The V end was cut by 5 bases, the J end by 5 bases, with 16 bases between. CDR3: CASSHGIGGDQPQHF. Written as DNA, the CDR3 is TGTGCCAGCAGTCACGGGATAGGGGGTGATCAGCCCCAGCATTTT.

In its sample, this clonotype was seen a few times. The chain uses TRBV2 and TRBJ1-6; D is uncertain. Germline V CDR1 and CDR2: SNHLY, FYNNEI. This CDR3 is 13 amino acids long. Between the trimmed V and J ends, which lost 3 bases and 10 bases, there was a span of 10 bases. DNA for the CDR3: TGTGCCAGCAGTGATGAGCGCGAATCACCCCTCCACTTT. It specifies CASSDERESPLHF.

The V and J genes are TRBV24-1 and TRBJ2-7, with 7 bases lining up with TRBD2. Germline trimming cut 6 bases from V and 7 bases from J; bases unmatched to any gene: 5. Germline CDR1 reads KGHDR; CDR2 reads SFDVKD. This CDR3 has 12 residues. The DNA of the CDR3 is TGTGCCACCAGTCCGGGGGGTGCTGAGCAGTACTTC. Its protein product is CATSPGGAEQYF.

Ten or more counts support this clonotype. This chain's CDR3 is CATQRSGTNEKLFF. CDR3 nucleotides: TGTGCCACCCAGAGGTCAGGGACTAATGAAAAACTGTTTTTT. V is TRBV10-3 and J is TRBJ1-4; weak D call: TRBD1 (5 bases). Trimming shortened V by 10 bases and J by 2 bases, and 14 bases separated the two germline ends. This CDR3 contains 14 residues. The V gene's germline CDR1 is ENHRY and CDR2 SYGVKD.